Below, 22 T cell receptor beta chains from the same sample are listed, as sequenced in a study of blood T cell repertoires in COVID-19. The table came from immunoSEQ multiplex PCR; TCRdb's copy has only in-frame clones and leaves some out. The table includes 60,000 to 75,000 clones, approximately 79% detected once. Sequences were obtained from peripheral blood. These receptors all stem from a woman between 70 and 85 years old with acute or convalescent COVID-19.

CDR3 residues: CASSQAQPDNEQFF. DNA of the CDR3: TGTGCCAGCAGCCAAGCGCAACCGGACAATGAGCAGTTCTTC. The genes are TRBV3-1 (or the pseudogene TRBV3-2) and TRBJ2-1; D ambiguous. CDR3 length: 14 residues. V was pared by 1 base and J by 5 bases, with 9 bases between. The germline gives CDR1 LGHDT, CDR2 YNNKEL (reference sequence).

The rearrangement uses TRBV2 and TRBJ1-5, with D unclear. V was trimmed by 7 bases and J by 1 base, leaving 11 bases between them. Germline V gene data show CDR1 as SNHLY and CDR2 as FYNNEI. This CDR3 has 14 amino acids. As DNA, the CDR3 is TGTGCCAGCACTACGAGTGAGAGCAATCAGCCCCAGCATTTT. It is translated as CASTTSESNQPQHF. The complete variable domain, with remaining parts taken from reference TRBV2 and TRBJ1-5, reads EPEVTQTPSHQVTQMGQEVILRCVPISNHLYFYWYRQILGQKVEFLVSFYNNEISEKSEIFDDQFSVERPDGSNFTLKIRSTKLEDSAMYFCASTTSESNQPQHFGDGTRLSIL.

CDR3 region: CASSPGTVDGEKLFF. The CDR3 nucleotides read TGTGCCAGTAGTCCGGGGACAGTAGACGGTGAAAAACTGTTTTTT. The gene calls are TRBV19 and TRBJ1-4; TRBD1 matches 7 bases. Per germline, CDR1 LNHDA and CDR2 SQIVND (reference sequence). Trimming removed 5 bases from V and 7 bases from J; junction bases left unmatched: 10. The CDR3 is made up of 15 amino acids.

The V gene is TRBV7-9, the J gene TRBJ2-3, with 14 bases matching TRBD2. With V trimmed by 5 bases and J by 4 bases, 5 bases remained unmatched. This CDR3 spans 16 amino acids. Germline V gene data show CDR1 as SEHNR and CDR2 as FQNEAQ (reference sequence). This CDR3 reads CASSARTSGGPDTQYF. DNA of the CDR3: TGTGCCAGCAGCGCAAGGACTAGCGGGGGGCCAGATACGCAGTATTTT.

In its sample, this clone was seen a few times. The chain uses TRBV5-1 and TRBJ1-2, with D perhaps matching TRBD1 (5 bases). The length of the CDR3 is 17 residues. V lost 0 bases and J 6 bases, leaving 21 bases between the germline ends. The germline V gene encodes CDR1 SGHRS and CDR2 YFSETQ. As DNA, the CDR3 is TGCGCCAGCAGCTTGGCTCTGGATCAGACAGTAGTTGATGGCTACACCTTC. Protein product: CASSLALDQTVVDGYTF.

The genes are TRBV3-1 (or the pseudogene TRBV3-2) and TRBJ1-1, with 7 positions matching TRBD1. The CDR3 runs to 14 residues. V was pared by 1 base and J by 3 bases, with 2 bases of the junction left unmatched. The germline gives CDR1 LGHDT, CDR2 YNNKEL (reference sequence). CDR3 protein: CASSQGQGDTEAFF. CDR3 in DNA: TGTGCCAGCAGCCAAGGACAGGGTGACACTGAAGCTTTCTTT.

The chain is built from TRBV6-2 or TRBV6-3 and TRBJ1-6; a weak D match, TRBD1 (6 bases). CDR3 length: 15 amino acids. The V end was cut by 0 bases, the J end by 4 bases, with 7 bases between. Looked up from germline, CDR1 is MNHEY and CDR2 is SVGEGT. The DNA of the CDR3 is TGTGCCAGCAGTTACTCGGGACATTATAATTCACCCCTCCACTTT. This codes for CASSYSGHYNSPLHF.

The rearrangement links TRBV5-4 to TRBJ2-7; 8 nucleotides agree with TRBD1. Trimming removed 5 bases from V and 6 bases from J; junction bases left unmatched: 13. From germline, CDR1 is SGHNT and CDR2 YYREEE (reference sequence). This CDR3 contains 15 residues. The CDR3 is CASSYQGARSIEQYF. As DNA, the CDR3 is TGTGCCAGCAGTTACCAGGGGGCGAGGTCTATCGAGCAGTACTTC.

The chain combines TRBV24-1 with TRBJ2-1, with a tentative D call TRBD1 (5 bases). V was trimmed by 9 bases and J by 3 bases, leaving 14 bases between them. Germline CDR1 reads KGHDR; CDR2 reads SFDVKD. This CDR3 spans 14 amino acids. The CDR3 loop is CATGQGEVYNEQFF. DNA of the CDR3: TGTGCCACCGGCCAAGGGGAAGTCTACAATGAGCAGTTCTTC.

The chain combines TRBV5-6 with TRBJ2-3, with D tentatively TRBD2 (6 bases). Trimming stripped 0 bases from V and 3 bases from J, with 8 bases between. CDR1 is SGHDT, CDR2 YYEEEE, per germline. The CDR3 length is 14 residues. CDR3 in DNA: TGTGCCAGCAGCTTGGTGCGGGGAACAGATACGCAGTATTTT. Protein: CASSLVRGTDTQYF.

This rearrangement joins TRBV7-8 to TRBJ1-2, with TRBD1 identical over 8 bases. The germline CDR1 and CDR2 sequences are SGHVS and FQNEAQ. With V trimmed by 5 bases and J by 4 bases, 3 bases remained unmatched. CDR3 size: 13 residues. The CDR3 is CASSLGQGYGYTF. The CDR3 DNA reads TGTGCCAGCAGCCTCGGACAGGGCTATGGCTACACCTTC. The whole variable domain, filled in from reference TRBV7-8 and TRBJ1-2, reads GAGVSQSPRYKVAKRGQDVALRCDPISGHVSLFWYQQALGQGPEFLTYFQNEAQLDKSGLPSDRFFAERPEGSVSTLKIQRTQQEDSAVYLCASSLGQGYGYTFGSGTRLTVV.

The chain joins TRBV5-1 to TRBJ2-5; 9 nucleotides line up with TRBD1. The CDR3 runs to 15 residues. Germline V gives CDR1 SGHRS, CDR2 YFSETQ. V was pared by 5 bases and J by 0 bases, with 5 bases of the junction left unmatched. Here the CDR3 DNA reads TGCGCCAGCAGGGAACGGACAGGGGACCAAGAGACCCAGTACTTC. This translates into CASRERTGDQETQYF.

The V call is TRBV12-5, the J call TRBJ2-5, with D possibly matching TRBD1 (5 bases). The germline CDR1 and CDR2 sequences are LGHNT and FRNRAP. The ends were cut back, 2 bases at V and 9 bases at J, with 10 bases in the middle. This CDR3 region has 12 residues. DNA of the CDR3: TGTGCTAGTGGTTTGCTGGGGCCGCCCCAGTACTTC. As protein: CASGLLGPPQYF.

The CDR3 sequence: CASSVGGGRNQPQHF. The DNA of the CDR3 is TGTGCCAGCAGCGTAGGCGGGGGCCGCAATCAGCCCCAGCATTTT. The rearrangement joins TRBV9 to TRBJ1-5; D possibly corresponds to TRBD1 (6 bases). Germline CDR1 reads SGDLS; CDR2 reads YYNGEE. Trimming shortened V by 0 bases and J by 2 bases, and 9 bases separated the two germline ends. This CDR3 region has 15 residues.

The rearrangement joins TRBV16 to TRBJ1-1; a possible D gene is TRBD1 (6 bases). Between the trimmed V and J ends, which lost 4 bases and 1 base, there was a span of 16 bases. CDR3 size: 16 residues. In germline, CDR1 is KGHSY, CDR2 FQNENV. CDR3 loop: CASSPRGWTANTEAFF. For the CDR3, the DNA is TGTGCCAGCAGCCCCCGAGGTTGGACAGCGAACACTGAAGCTTTCTTT.

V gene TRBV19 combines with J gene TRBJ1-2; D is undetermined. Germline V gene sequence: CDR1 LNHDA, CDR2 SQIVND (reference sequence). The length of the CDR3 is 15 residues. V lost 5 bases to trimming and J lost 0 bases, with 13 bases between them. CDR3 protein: CASSLFERSNYGYTF. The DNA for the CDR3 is TGTGCCAGTAGTCTTTTTGAGCGATCTAACTATGGCTACACCTTC.

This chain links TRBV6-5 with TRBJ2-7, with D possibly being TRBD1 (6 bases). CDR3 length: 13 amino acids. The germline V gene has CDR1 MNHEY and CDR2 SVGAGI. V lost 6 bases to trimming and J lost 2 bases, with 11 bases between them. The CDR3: CASSRDITYEQYF. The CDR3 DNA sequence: TGTGCCAGCAGCCGGGACATTACCTACGAGCAGTACTTC.

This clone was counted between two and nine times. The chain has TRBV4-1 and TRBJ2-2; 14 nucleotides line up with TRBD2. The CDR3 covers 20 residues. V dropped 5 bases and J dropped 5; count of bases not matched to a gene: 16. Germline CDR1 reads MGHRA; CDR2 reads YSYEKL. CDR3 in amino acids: CASSSWLRLAGGRGTGELFF. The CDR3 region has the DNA TGCGCCAGCAGCTCCTGGCTGAGACTAGCGGGGGGGCGGGGGACCGGGGAGCTGTTTTTT.

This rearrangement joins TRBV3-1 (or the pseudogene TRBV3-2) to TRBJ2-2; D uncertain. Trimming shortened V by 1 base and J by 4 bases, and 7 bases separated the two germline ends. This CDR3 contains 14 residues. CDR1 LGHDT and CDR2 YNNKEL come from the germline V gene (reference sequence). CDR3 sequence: CASSQAGSTGELFF. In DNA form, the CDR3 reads TGTGCCAGCAGCCAAGCCGGGTCCACCGGGGAGCTGTTTTTT.

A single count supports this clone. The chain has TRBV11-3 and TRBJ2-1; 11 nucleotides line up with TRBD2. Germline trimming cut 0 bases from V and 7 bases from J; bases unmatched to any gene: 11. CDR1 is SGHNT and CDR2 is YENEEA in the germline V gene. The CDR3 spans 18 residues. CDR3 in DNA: TGTGCCAGCAGCTTAGATTACCTAGCGGGGGGAAAGATTAATGAGCAGTTCTTC. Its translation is CASSLDYLAGGKINEQFF. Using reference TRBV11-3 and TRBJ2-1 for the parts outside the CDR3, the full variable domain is EAGVVQSPRYKIIEKKQPVAFWCNPISGHNTLYWYLQNLGQGPELLIRYENEEAVDDSQLPKDRFSAERLKGVDSTLKIQPAELGDSAVYLCASSLDYLAGGKINEQFFGPGTRLTVL.

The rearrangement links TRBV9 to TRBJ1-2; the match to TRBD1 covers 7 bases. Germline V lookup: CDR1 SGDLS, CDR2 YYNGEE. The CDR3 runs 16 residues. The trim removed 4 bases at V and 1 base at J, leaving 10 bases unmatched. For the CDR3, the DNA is TGTGCCAGCAGCCAACGGACAGGAGCGCGTAACTATGGCTACACCTTC. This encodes CASSQRTGARNYGYTF.

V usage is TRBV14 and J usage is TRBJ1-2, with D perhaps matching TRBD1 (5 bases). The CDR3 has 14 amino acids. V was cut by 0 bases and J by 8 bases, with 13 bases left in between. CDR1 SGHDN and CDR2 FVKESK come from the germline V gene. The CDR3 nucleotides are TGTGCCAGCAGCCAAGAGGTTGTCGGGGGAGGCTACACCTTC. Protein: CASSQEVVGGGYTF.